This T cell receptor beta chain was sequenced in a study of shared clonotypes between healthy human individuals. Looking at the study overall: Plates per donor: three CD4 naive, three CD4 memory, two CD8 naive, one CD8 memory.

Splitting of each subset's genomic DNA was done evenly across several immunoSEQ plates. Around 200 ng DNA, about 30,000 T cell genomes, went into each sorted-subset replicate PCR. In the study's own analysis: Junction-only sequences without quality scores came from ImmunoSEQ, so filtering differed. Repertoires were generated with immunoSEQ multiplex PCR, while TCRdb's copy carries only in-frame clones and drops some. V and J calls and clone size are copied from that table; D and trimming were computed from the DNA. The sample yields approximately 1,500,000 clones, roughly 98% seen once. Per the germline V gene, CDR1 is GTSNPN and CDR2 is SVGIG (reference sequence). Trimming shortened V by 2 bases and J by 1 base, and 13 bases separated the two germline ends. This CDR3 is built from 15 residues.

The receptor was isolated from a man aged 25-45 years in good health. Material for sequencing was naive CD4+ T cells sorted from blood. Subset defined: CD45RA+ positively selected. The V gene is TRBV30, the J gene TRBJ2-3; D is undetermined. Written as DNA, the CDR3 is TGTGCCTGGAGTCTCCACGGTGGGGGCACAGATACGCAGTATTTT. This codes for CAWSLHGGGTDTQYF. Complete variable domain (other parts from reference TRBV30 and TRBJ2-3): SQTIHQWPATLVQPVGSPLSLECTVEGTSNPNLYWYRQAAGRGLQLLFYSVGIGQISSEVPQNLSASRPQDRQFILSSKKLLLSDSGFYLCAWSLHGGGTDTQYFGPGTRLTVL.